This T cell receptor beta chain was captured in a study of regulatory T cells in long-lasting Graves disease. Study findings and constraints: Persistent disease was characterized by preferential usage of TRBV28, TRBJ1-2 and TRBJ2-5.

This CDR3 spans 13 amino acids. Germline V gene sequence: CDR1 SGHTA, CDR2 FQGTGA. The germline V and J ends were trimmed by 1 base and 9 bases, with 10 bases remaining between them. Time point meaning: newly diagnosed GD, antithyroid drugs for less than 3 months. RNA from PBMCs was the source of the TCR library. As regards this clonotype: The antigen is unknown.

TCR beta libraries were built with iRepertoire HTBI primers and Arm-PCR of CDR3 regions. TCRdb reprocessed the multiplex PCR reads via MiXCR and lists one record per CDR3 protein. The sample carries more than 300,000 distinct CDR3 sequences, about an eighth recorded once. These data were likewise used in another study, on T cells in Graves' hyperthyroidism and ophthalmopathy.

The sequence was collected from a woman aged 18-29 years with Graves disease. The chain links TRBV7-3 to TRBJ2-1; either TRBD1 or TRBD2 may fit D (5 bases each). The sample in question was peripheral blood mononuclear cells (PBMCs), obtained at new diagnosis, from a patient treated with antithyroid drugs. CDR3 bases: TGTGCCAGCAGCTTAAATTGGGGGATTGAGCAGTTCTTC. Its protein product is CASSLNWGIEQFF.